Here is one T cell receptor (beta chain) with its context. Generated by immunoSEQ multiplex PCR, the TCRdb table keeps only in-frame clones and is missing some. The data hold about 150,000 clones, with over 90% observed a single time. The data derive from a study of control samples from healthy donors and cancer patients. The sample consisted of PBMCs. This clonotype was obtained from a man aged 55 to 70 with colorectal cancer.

The CDR3 DNA follows: TGTGCCAGCAGTTTTGACGAAATCCACGAGCAGTACTTC. Its translation is CASSFDEIHEQYF. The chain employs TRBV12-3 or TRBV12-4 and TRBJ2-7, with no clear D. The CDR3 contains 13 residues. With 3 bases removed from V and 5 bases from J, the gap between germline ends came to 11 bases.